This T cell receptor beta chain was captured in a study of shared clonotypes between healthy human individuals. The overall study: Per donor, CD8 memory used one plate, CD8 naive used two, CD4 memory used three and CD4 naive used three. Points from the study as a whole: Sharing across four donors was highest in naive CD4 (around 5%) and lowest in memory CD8 (0.4%).

Remarks on this clone: Antigen unknown.

The authors distributed each subset's genomic DNA evenly over several immunoSEQ plates. In the original processing: Junction-only sequences produced by ImmunoSEQ had no quality scores, so filtering differed. Clones were read by immunoSEQ multiplex PCR, and TCRdb kept only the in-frame ones, dropping some. V, J and clone size derive from that table, while D and trimming were established from the DNA sequence. The sample contains around 550,000 clones, about 95% of which appear only once. This TCR was recovered from a woman aged 25 to 39 in good health. The sequenced sample was naive CD4+ T cells sorted from blood. Subset indicated: CD45RA+ positively selected.

CDR3 amino acids: CASSYGGTDDEQYF. DNA of the CDR3: TGTGCCAGCAGTTACGGTGGGACAGACGACGAGCAGTACTTC. The chain uses TRBV6-5 and TRBJ2-7; 7 bases are a match to TRBD1. Germline trimming cut 2 bases from V and 5 bases from J; bases unmatched to any gene: 6. From germline, CDR1 is MNHEY and CDR2 SVGAGI. The CDR3 length is 14 residues.